Listed below are T cell receptor beta chains from one sample, sequenced in a study of cytomegalovirus exposure and HLA in healthy donors. Measured with immunoSEQ multiplex PCR; TCRdb has only the in-frame clones, and not every one. Counted here are 100,000 to 150,000 clones, around 81% occurring once; the ten biggest clones make up around 1.3%. The sequenced sample consisted of PBMCs. Every receptor here comes from a female donor in good health and CMV-seronegative. Both conserved end residues are part of each CDR3. D genes are given only for firm matches. Not every row has a clone size; where given, it reads once, few, many or a size class.

clone_size: .; d_call: TRBD1; j_call: TRBJ2-7; v_call: TRBV27; cdr3_nt: TGTGCCAGCAGTTTATTACCGGGACAGGGCTCCTACGAGCAGTACTTC; cdr3_aa: CASSLLPGQGSYEQYF
clone_size: few; d_call: .; j_call: TRBJ2-3; v_call: TRBV9; cdr3_nt: TGTGCCAGCAGCTGGGCGGGCCTAAGCACAGATACGCAGTATTTT; cdr3_aa: CASSWAGLSTDTQYF
clone_size: .; d_call: .; j_call: TRBJ1-4; v_call: TRBV2; cdr3_nt: TGTGCCAGCAGTGACAGGGTAGGAGAAAAACTGTTTTTT; cdr3_aa: CASSDRVGEKLFF
clone_size: few; d_call: TRBD1; j_call: TRBJ1-5; v_call: TRBV19; cdr3_nt: TGTGCCAGTAGTATACGGCCCGCGCTGGGACAGGGTGTTAATCAGCCCCAGCATTTT; cdr3_aa: CASSIRPALGQGVNQPQHF
clone_size: .; d_call: .; j_call: TRBJ1-6; v_call: TRBV14; cdr3_nt: TGTGCCAGCAGCCAAGATCAATGGAGTGTGCGGTCACCCCTCCACTTT; cdr3_aa: CASSQDQWSVRSPLHF
clone_size: .; d_call: .; j_call: TRBJ2-1; v_call: TRBV30; cdr3_nt: TGTGCCTGGAGTACCTTTTCCAGTTACAATGAGCAGTTCTTC; cdr3_aa: CAWSTFSSYNEQFF
clone_size: .; d_call: TRBD1; j_call: TRBJ1-1; v_call: TRBV2; cdr3_nt: TGTGCCAGCAGTGACACCAGGAACTCAGGGGGGAACGCTTTCTTT; cdr3_aa: CASSDTRNSGGNAFF
clone_size: .; d_call: TRBD2; j_call: TRBJ2-3; v_call: TRBV6-1; cdr3_nt: TGTGCCAGCAGTGAACTTGGTGGGGGAGGGGGCACAGATACGCAGTATTTT; cdr3_aa: CASSELGGGGGTDTQYF
clone_size: .; d_call: .; j_call: TRBJ1-1; v_call: TRBV6-1; cdr3_nt: TGTGCCAGCAGATTGACACTGAACACTGAAGCTTTCTTT; cdr3_aa: CASRLTLNTEAFF
clone_size: .; d_call: .; j_call: TRBJ2-3; v_call: TRBV11-3; cdr3_nt: TGTGCCAGCAGCTCGGGGGGCGCAGATACGCAGTATTTT; cdr3_aa: CASSSGGADTQYF
clone_size: .; d_call: TRBD2; j_call: TRBJ2-1; v_call: TRBV6-5; cdr3_nt: TGTGCCAGCAGTTACTATCGGGGGGGGAACAATGAGCAGTTCTTC; cdr3_aa: CASSYYRGGNNEQFF
clone_size: .; d_call: .; j_call: TRBJ2-1; v_call: TRBV11-2; cdr3_nt: TGTGCCAGCAGCTTAACGGGTGTTGAGCAGTTCTTC; cdr3_aa: CASSLTGVEQFF
clone_size: .; d_call: TRBD1; j_call: TRBJ1-2; v_call: TRBV30; cdr3_nt: TGTGCCTGGAGTGTACCGGGACAGGTAACGGCTGGCTACACCTTC; cdr3_aa: CAWSVPGQVTAGYTF
clone_size: .; d_call: .; j_call: TRBJ2-7; v_call: TRBV5-1; cdr3_nt: TGCGCCAGCAGCTTGGCCTTTCGGGGTTCTAGCTCCTACGAGCAGTACTTC; cdr3_aa: CASSLAFRGSSSYEQYF
clone_size: once; d_call: .; j_call: TRBJ1-1; v_call: TRBV5-6; cdr3_nt: TGTGCCAGCAGCTCTGACAGTTACACTGAAGCTTTCTTT; cdr3_aa: CASSSDSYTEAFF
clone_size: .; d_call: TRBD1; j_call: TRBJ1-1; v_call: TRBV28; cdr3_nt: TGTGCCAGCAGTCGGGACAGGTCCTTGAAGGCTTTCTTT; cdr3_aa: CASSRDRSLKAFF
clone_size: .; d_call: TRBD1; j_call: TRBJ2-5; v_call: TRBV18; cdr3_nt: TGTGCCAGCTCCCCGACATTTGACAGGGGAAAGACCCAGTACTTC; cdr3_aa: CASSPTFDRGKTQYF
clone_size: .; d_call: .; j_call: TRBJ2-3; v_call: TRBV30; cdr3_nt: TGTGCCTGGACTAGCGGCACAGATACGCAGTATTTT; cdr3_aa: CAWTSGTDTQYF
clone_size: .; d_call: .; j_call: TRBJ2-3; v_call: TRBV2; cdr3_nt: TGTGCCAGCAGGGCGGAGGTCACAACCGCGGGTACGCAGTATTTT; cdr3_aa: CASRAEVTTAGTQYF
clone_size: .; d_call: TRBD1; j_call: TRBJ1-2; v_call: TRBV19; cdr3_nt: TGTGCCAGTTCTCAACAGGGGGCTGGTAGTGGCTACACCTTC; cdr3_aa: CASSQQGAGSGYTF
clone_size: .; d_call: .; j_call: TRBJ2-7; v_call: TRBV18; cdr3_nt: TGTGCCAGCTCACCACGGGCGGGCCTCTCCTACGAGCAGTACTTC; cdr3_aa: CASSPRAGLSYEQYF
clone_size: .; d_call: .; j_call: TRBJ2-2; v_call: TRBV6-4; cdr3_nt: TGTGCCAGCAGTATCCGGGGTGAATCCGGGGAGCTGTTTTTT; cdr3_aa: CASSIRGESGELFF
clone_size: .; d_call: .; j_call: TRBJ1-1; v_call: TRBV29-1; cdr3_nt: TGCAGCGTTGTTTCGAGGGCTGGAAAAACTGAAGCTTTCTTT; cdr3_aa: CSVVSRAGKTEAFF
clone_size: .; d_call: .; j_call: TRBJ2-7; v_call: TRBV18; cdr3_nt: TGTGCCAGCTCACCCCTCGACCCAGGGGCGAGCTCCTACGAGCAGTACTTC; cdr3_aa: CASSPLDPGASSYEQYF
clone_size: once; d_call: .; j_call: TRBJ1-6; v_call: TRBV13; cdr3_nt: TGTGCCAGCAGCTTAGGACAGGGCAGTTCACCCCTCCACTTT; cdr3_aa: CASSLGQGSSPLHF
clone_size: .; d_call: TRBD1; j_call: TRBJ2-5; v_call: TRBV6-5; cdr3_nt: TGTGCCAGCAGTTACTGGCGGACAGGGTACCAAGAGACCCAGTACTTC; cdr3_aa: CASSYWRTGYQETQYF
clone_size: .; d_call: TRBD1; j_call: TRBJ1-4; v_call: TRBV12-5; cdr3_nt: TGTGCTAGTGCCCTAACAGGGGACCACGCTCGAGCAAAACTGTTTTTT; cdr3_aa: CASALTGDHARAKLFF
clone_size: .; d_call: TRBD1; j_call: TRBJ2-5; v_call: TRBV13; cdr3_nt: TGTGCCAGCAGCTTAGGCCGGGGGACAGGTGGTTTAGAGACCCAGTACTTC; cdr3_aa: CASSLGRGTGGLETQYF
clone_size: .; d_call: TRBD1; j_call: TRBJ2-1; v_call: TRBV5-1; cdr3_nt: TGCGCCAGCAGCTTTGTGGGACAGGTGCAGTTCTTC; cdr3_aa: CASSFVGQVQFF
clone_size: .; d_call: TRBD1; j_call: TRBJ2-3; v_call: TRBV9; cdr3_nt: TGTGCCAGCAGCGCACGGCAGGGGGAAGCAGATACGCAGTATTTT; cdr3_aa: CASSARQGEADTQYF
clone_size: .; d_call: .; j_call: TRBJ2-7; v_call: TRBV18; cdr3_nt: TGTGCCAGCTCACAGACGGGGATCAGCTCCTACGAGCAGTACTTC; cdr3_aa: CASSQTGISSYEQYF